This T cell receptor (beta chain) came from a study of T cells in Graves' hyperthyroidism and ophthalmopathy (dated by TCRdb to the late 2010s). Background for the entire study: Peripheral blood was collected at initial diagnosis, before any treatment. The 95 to 100 discovery patients were divided at random into training and test sets in a 7:3 ratio. The paper reports TCR Vbeta CDR3 sequencing of 130 to 150 peripheral blood samples: under 45 ophthalmopathy, fewer than 80 hyperthyroidism and approximately 17 progressor patients. To identify distinguishing TCR V-J signatures, a discovery cohort of 90 to 100 patients was used, comprising 43 with Graves' ophthalmopathy and 57 with stable Graves' hyperthyroidism. Prospective prediction of ophthalmopathy was tested in an independent validation cohort consisting of 18 hyperthyroidism patients and around 16 patients who later progressed to ophthalmopathy. The study also compared thyroid tissue and blood T-cell repertoires from over 5 Graves' hyperthyroidism patients. Once sampling was done, hyperthyroidism patients were given methimazole at a starting dose of 30 mg daily, whereas ophthalmopathy patients were given high-dose intravenous methylprednisolone.

Amplification of TCR beta CDR3 regions was carried out from RNA transcripts. A first-round RT-PCR of the TCR CDR3 used the HTBI primer set with the Qiagen OneStep RT-PCR kit. Libraries were constructed in a second round of multiplex PCR, after which size selection and purification were performed. Sequencing of the libraries was done on an Illumina HiSeq2000 using paired-end 100 bp reads. The authors' pipeline ran thus. Raw data were processed with SOAPnuke, discarding reads with adapters, uncalled bases, mean Phred below 15, or no exact constant-primer or identifier match. High-quality paired reads were merged with COPE v1.2.5, and unique nucleotide sequences were defined as clonotypes. Clonotypes were aligned to IMGT TRBV, TRBD and TRBJ reference segments using MiTCR v1.1. The analysis included only V-J combinations with a frequency above 0.0001, which together covered 99% to 99.2% of the repertoires. The TCS score was defined as the ratio of F50 (clonal expansion) to E x V (chaos), calculated using BLOSUM62-based TCRdist between CDR3 peptides within each V-J. Welch's t-statistics and random forest reduced 500 to 550 V-J features to 10 to 15, which were used in a naive Bayes classifier (R e1071). The raw public data were reprocessed by TCRdb itself: fastp quality trimming at Q25, MiXCR clonotype calling, in-frame beta chains only. Entries that share a CDR3 protein sequence are merged under the most common genes and DNA. In this record, the V and J calls reflect TCRdb's handling and not the investigators' own analysis. Counted in this sample were 300,000 to 350,000 distinct CDR3 sequences; around a sixth of them appeared once. In total, the top ten clones hold about 53% of the sample.

This clonotype was seen many times. The specificity of this receptor is unknown. Qualities for individual bases were not recorded, and no much larger clone is one base off. The study at large found these results: Most expanded thyroid clonotypes (frequency above 0.001) were also detected in blood, suggesting blood repertoires may reflect thyroid immune responses. Sample size was not statistically predetermined, and investigators were not blinded to group allocation. In validation, progression to ophthalmopathy was predicted by the model with nearly 71% sensitivity and around 76% specificity, a median of approximately 6.5 months before onset. Ophthalmopathy was separated from stable hyperthyroidism by a 13 V-J signature model, with around 90% sensitivity and approximately 84% specificity obtained in cross-validation and 80%/75% obtained in testing.

Stable Graves' hyperthyroidism was defined as no progression to ophthalmopathy during 18 months of follow-up. Hyperthyroidism patients were newly diagnosed, with disease duration under 2 months, and aged 18 to 65 years. Patients with uncontrolled infections, other autoimmune diseases, pregnancy or lactation were excluded. Clinical symptoms, serum thyroxine and TRAb, thyroid ultrasound, and orbital computed tomography formed the basis for the diagnoses. PBMCs were isolated from about 10 ml of fresh peripheral blood by Ficoll-Paque density gradient centrifugation. Trizol reagent was used to extract total RNA, and RNA quality was then checked on an Agilent 2100 Bioanalyzer. The CDR3 goes from the cysteine to the phenylalanine over 14 residues. Just the 42-base CDR3 DNA is kept, in frame starting at base 1. The trim is 0 bases for V and 3 bases for J, with a gap of 9 bases between the germline ends. From a lookup of the germline V gene, CDR1 and CDR2 are MNHEY and SVGAGI.

The sample was blood. The receptor comes from a woman between 50 and 59 years old with Graves' hyperthyroidism. The chain is encoded by TRBV6-5 joined to TRBJ2-7; TRBD1 is possibly the D segment (5 matching bases). Here is the DNA: TGTGCCAGCAGTTACTCCCGCCAGGGCTACGAGCAGTACTTC. This gives the protein CASSYSRQGYEQYF.